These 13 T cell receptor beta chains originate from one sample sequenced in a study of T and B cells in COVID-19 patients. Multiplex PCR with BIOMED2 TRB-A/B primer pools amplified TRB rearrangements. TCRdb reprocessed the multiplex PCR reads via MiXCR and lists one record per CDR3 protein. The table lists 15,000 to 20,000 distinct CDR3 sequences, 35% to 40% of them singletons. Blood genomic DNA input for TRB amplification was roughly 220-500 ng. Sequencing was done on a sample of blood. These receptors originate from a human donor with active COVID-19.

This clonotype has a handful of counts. In nucleotides, the CDR3 is TGTGCCAGCAGCTTGGTGACAGGGGGCCAAGAGACCCAGTACTTC. Encoded protein: CASSLVTGGQETQYF. The chain couples TRBV5-6 to TRBJ2-5; 9 bases map to TRBD1. V lost 0 bases to trimming and J lost 1 base; unmatched junction nucleotides: 1. Germline V gene lookup returns CDR1 SGHDT and CDR2 YYEEEE. This CDR3 spans 15 amino acids.

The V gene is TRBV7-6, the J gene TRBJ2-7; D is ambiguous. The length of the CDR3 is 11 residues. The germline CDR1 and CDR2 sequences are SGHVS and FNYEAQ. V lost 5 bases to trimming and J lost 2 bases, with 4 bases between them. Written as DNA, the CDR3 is TGTGCCAGCAGCCGAACCTACGAGCAGTACTTC. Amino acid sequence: CASSRTYEQYF.

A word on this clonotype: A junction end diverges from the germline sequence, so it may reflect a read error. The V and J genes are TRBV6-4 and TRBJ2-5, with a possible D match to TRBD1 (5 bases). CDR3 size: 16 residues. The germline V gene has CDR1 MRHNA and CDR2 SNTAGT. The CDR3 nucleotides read TGTGCCAGCAGTTACTCATGGGGCCAGGGTGAGGAGACCCAGTACTTC. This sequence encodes CASSYSWGQGEETQYF.

The CDR3 reads CASSRLVQTDTQYF. The CDR3 DNA follows: TGTGCCAGCAGTCGACTGGTGCAAACAGATACGCAGTATTTT. The gene calls are TRBV6-1 and TRBJ2-3; D is unresolved. V was shortened by 5 bases and J by 3 bases, with 12 bases between the two germline ends. From germline, CDR1 is MNHNS and CDR2 SASEGT. This CDR3 has 14 residues.

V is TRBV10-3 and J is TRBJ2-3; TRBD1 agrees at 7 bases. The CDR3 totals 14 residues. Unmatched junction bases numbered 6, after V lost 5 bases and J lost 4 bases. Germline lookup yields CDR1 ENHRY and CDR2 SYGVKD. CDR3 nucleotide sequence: TGTGCCATCAGTCTTGGGACAGTGCCAGATACGCAGTATTTT. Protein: CAISLGTVPDTQYF.

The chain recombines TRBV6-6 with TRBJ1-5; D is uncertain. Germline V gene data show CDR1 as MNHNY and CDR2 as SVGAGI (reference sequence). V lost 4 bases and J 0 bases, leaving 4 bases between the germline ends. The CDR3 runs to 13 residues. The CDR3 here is CASSLNSNQPQHF. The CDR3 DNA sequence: TGTGCCAGCAGTTTGAATAGCAATCAGCCCCAGCATTTT.

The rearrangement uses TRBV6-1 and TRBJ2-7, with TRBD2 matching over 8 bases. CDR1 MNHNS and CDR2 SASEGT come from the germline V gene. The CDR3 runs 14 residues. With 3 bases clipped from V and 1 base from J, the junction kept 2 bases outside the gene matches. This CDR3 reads CASSDGTSSYEQYF. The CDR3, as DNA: TGTGCCAGCAGTGACGGGACTAGTTCCTACGAGCAGTACTTC.

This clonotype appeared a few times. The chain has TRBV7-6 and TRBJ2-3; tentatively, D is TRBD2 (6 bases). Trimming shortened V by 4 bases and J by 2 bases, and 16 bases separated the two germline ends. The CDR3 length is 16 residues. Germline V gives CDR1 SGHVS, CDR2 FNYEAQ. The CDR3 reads CASSSEVAEDTDTQYF. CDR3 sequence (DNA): TGTGCCAGCAGCTCCGAGGTAGCGGAGGACACAGATACGCAGTATTTT.

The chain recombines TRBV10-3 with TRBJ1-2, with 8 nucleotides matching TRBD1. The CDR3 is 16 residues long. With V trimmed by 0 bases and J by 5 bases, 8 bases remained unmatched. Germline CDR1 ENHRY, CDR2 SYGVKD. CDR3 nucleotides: TGTGCCATCAGTGAGTCAGAGACAGGGGTAGAATATGGCTACACCTTC. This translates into CAISESETGVEYGYTF.

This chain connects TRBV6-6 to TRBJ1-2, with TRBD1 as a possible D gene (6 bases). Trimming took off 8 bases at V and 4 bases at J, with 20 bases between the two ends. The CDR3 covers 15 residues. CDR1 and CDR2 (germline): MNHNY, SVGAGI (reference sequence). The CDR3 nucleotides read TGTGCCAGCCACACTCGGGGGGGCGATCTCTATGGCTACACCTTC. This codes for CASHTRGGDLYGYTF.

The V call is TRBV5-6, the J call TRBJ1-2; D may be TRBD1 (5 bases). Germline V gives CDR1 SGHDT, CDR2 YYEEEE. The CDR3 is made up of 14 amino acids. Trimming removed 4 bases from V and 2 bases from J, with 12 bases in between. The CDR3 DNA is TGTGCCAGCAGCCCTACCTCAGGGAACTATGGCTACACCTTC. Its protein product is CASSPTSGNYGYTF.

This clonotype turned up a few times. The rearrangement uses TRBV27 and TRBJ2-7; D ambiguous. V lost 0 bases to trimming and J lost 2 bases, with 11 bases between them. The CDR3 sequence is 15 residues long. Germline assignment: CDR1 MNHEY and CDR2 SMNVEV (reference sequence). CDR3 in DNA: TGTGCCAGCAGTTTATCCATGGGCCTCGCCTACGAGCAGTACTTC. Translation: CASSLSMGLAYEQYF.

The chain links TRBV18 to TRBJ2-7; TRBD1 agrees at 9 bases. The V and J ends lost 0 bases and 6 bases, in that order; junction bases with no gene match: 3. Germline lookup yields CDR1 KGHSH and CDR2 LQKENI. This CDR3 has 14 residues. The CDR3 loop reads CASSPPGQGVEQYF. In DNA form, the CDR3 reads TGTGCCAGCTCACCACCGGGACAGGGTGTCGAGCAGTACTTC.